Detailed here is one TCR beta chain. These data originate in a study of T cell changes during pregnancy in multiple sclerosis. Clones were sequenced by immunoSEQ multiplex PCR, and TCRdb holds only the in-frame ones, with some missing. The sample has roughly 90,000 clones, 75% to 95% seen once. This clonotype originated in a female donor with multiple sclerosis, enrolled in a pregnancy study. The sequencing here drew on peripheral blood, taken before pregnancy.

The CDR3 DNA reads TGTGCCAGCGGCCTTTGGGCCGGAGAGACCCAGTACTTC. Its protein is CASGLWAGETQYF. The chain combines TRBV7-2 with TRBJ2-5, with no clear D. The V gene lost 8 bases and the J gene lost 4 bases, with 14 bases spanning the gap. CDR1 SGHTA and CDR2 FQGNSA come from the germline V gene. The CDR3 is made up of 13 amino acids.